The sequence of this T cell receptor (beta chain) was determined in a study of early T cells in non-severe SARS-CoV-2 infection. Study-wide results and limits: Anti-spike CD8 specificities were favored by VDJdb matching, whose results missed private and CD4 specificities.

TCRdb independently ran MiXCR on the 5' RACE reads; one entry per CDR3 protein. The sample holds about 55,000 distinct CDR3 sequences, 9.5% to 15% seen once. CDR3 length: 14 residues. The germline V gene encodes CDR1 SGHDT and CDR2 YYEEEE. To note about this clonotype: Its cognate antigen is unknown. A read error may explain this, as a much larger clone is one base away.

The source of this sequence is an adult who was a healthcare worker with PCR-confirmed SARS-CoV-2 infection or an uninfected control (not recorded which). The gene calls are TRBV5-6 and TRBJ2-7, with D maybe TRBD2 (5 bases). Sequencing was performed on whole blood. As DNA, the CDR3 is TGTGCCAGCAGCCTGGGAGTCCGCTCCTACGAGCGGTACTTC. Its translation: CASSLGVRSYERYF.